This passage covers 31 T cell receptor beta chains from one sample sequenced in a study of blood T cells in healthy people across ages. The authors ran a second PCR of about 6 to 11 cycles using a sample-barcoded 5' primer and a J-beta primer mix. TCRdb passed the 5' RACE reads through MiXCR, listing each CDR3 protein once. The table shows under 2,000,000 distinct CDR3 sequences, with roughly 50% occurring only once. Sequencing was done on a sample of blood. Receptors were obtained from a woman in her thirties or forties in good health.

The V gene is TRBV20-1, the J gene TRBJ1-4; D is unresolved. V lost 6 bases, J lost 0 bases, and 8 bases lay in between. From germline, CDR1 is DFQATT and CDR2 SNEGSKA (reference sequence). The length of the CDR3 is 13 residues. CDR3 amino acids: CSAIDPTNEKLFF. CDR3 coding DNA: TGCAGTGCCATTGATCCAACTAATGAAAAACTGTTTTTT.

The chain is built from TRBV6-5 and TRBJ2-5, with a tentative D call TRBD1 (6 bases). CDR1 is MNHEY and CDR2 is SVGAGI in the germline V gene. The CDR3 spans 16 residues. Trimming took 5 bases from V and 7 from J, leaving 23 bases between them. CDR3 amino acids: CASSPPITGNKGTQYF. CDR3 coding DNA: TGTGCCAGCAGTCCCCCTATAACAGGGAATAAGGGGACCCAGTACTTC.

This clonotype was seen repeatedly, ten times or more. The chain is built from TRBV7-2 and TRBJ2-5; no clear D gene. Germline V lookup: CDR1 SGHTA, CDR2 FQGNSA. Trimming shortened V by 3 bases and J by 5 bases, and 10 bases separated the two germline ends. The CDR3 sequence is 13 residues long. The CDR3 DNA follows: TGTGCCAGCAGCTTGGGTGGGTGGGAGACCCAGTACTTC. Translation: CASSLGGWETQYF. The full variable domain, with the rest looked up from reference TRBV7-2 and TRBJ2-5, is GAGVSQSPSNKVTEKGKDVELRCDPISGHTALYWYRQSLGQGLEFLIYFQGNSAPDKSGLPSDRFSAERTGGSVSTLTIQRTQQEDSAVYLCASSLGGWETQYFGPGTRLLVL.

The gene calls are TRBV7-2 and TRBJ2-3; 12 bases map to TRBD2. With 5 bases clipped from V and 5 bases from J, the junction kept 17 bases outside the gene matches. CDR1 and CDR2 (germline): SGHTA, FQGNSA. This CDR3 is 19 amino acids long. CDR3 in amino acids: CASSPGPSGGAKFGDTQYF. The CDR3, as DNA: TGTGCCAGCAGCCCCGGGCCTAGCGGGGGGGCCAAGTTTGGAGATACGCAGTATTTT.

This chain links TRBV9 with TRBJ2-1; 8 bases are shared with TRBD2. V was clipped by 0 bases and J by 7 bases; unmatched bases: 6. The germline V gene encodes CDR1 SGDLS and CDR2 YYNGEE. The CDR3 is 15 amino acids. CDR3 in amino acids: CASSVVGRGVNEQFF. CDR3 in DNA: TGTGCCAGCAGCGTAGTGGGGCGGGGGGTTAATGAGCAGTTCTTC.

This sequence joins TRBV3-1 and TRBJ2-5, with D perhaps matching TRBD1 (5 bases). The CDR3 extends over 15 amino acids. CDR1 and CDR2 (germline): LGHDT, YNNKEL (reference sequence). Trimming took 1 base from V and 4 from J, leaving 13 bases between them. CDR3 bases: TGTGCCAGCAGCCAAGTATGGTCAAGGGGAGAGACCCAGTACTTC. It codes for CASSQVWSRGETQYF.

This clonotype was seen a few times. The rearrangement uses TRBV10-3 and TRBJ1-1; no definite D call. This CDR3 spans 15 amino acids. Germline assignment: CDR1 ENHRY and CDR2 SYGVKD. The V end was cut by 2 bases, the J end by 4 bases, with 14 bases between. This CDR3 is CAISEPGRSITEAFF. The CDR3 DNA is TGTGCCATCAGTGAGCCTGGCCGAAGTATCACTGAAGCTTTCTTT.

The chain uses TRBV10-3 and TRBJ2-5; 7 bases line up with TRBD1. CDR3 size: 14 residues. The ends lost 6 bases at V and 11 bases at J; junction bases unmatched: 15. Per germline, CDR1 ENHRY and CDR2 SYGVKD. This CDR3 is CAISRDSGNNEQYF. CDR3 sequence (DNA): TGTGCCATCAGCCGGGACAGCGGAAACAATGAGCAGTACTTC.

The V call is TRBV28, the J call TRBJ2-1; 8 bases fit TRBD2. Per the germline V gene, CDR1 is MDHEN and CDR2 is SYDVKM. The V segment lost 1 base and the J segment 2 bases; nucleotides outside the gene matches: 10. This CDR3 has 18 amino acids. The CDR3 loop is CASSLFAGGSSPYNEQFF. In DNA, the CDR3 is TGTGCCAGCAGTTTATTTGCGGGGGGCTCGAGCCCCTACAATGAGCAGTTCTTC.

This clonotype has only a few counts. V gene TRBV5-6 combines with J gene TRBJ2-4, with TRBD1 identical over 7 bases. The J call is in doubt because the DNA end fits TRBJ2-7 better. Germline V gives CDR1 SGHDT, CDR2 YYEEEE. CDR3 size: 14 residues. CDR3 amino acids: CASRRNRGPYEQYF. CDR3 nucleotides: TGTGCCAGCAGACGTAACAGGGGACCCTACGAGCAGTACTTC.

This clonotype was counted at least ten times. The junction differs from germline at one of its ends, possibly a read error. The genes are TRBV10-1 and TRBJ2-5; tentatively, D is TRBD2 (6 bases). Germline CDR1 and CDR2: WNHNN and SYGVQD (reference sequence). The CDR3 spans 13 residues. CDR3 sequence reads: CASSEGGRETQYF. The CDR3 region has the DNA TGTGCCAGCAGTGAAGGAGGGCGGGAGACCCAGTACTTC.

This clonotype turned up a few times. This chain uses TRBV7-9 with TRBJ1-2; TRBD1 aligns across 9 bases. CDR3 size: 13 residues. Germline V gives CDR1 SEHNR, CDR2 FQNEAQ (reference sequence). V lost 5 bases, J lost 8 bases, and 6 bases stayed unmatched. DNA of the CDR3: TGTGCCAGCAGCGTACAGGGGGCGAGCGGCTACACCTTC. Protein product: CASSVQGASGYTF. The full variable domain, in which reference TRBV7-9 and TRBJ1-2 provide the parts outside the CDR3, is DTGVSQNPRHKITKRGQNVTFRCDPISEHNRLYWYRQTLGQGPEFLTYFQNEAQLEKSRLLSDRFSAERPKGSFSTLEIQRTEQGDSAMYLCASSVQGASGYTFGSGTRLTVV.

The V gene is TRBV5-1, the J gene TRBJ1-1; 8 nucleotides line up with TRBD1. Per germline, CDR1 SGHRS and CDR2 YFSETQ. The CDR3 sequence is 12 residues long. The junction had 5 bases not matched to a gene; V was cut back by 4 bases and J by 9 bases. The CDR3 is CASSLDRDKAFF. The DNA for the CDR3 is TGCGCCAGCAGCCTGGACAGGGACAAAGCTTTCTTT.

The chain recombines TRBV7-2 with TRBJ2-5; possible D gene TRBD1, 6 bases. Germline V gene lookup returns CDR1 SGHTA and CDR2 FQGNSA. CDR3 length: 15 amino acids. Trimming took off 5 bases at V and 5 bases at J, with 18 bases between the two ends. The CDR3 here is CASSPQTTGSETQYF. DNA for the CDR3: TGTGCCAGCAGCCCCCAGACTACAGGGTCGGAGACCCAGTACTTC.

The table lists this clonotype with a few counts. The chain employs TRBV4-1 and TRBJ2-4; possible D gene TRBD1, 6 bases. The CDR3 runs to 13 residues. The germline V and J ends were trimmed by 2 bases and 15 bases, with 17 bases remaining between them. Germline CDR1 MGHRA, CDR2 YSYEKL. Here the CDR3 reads CASSQFEGDEGYF. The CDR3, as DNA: TGCGCCAGCAGCCAATTCGAGGGGGACGAGGGGTACTTC.

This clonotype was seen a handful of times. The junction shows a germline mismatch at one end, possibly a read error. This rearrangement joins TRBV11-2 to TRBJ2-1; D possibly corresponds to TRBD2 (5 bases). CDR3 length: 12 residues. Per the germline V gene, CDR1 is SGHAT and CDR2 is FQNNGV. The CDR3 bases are TGCGCCAGCAGCTCTACTAGTAATGAGCAGTTCTTC. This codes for CASSSTSNEQFF.

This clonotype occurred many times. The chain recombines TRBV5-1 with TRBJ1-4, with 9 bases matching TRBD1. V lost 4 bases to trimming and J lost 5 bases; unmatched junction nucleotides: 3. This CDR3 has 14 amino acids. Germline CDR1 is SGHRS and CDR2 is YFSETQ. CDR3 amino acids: CASSPGTGNEKLFF. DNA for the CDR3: TGCGCCAGCAGCCCCGGGACAGGGAATGAAAAACTGTTTTTT.

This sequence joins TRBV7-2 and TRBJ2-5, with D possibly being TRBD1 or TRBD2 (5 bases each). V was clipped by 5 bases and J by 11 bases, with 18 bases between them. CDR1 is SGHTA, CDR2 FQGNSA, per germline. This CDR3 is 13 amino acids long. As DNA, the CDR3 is TGTGCCAGCAGCACCTATATTAGGGGAGAGCAGTACTTC. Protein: CASSTYIRGEQYF.

In DNA form, the CDR3 reads TGCAGTGCTAGAGATCAAGTAGCGGGGTACCAAGAGACCCAGTACTTC. It codes for CSARDQVAGYQETQYF. J is TRBJ2-5 and V is TRBV20-1; 8 bases line up with TRBD2. CDR1 and CDR2 (germline): DFQATT, SNEGSKA (reference sequence). V dropped 0 bases and J dropped 0; count of bases not matched to a gene: 6. The CDR3 is made up of 16 amino acids.

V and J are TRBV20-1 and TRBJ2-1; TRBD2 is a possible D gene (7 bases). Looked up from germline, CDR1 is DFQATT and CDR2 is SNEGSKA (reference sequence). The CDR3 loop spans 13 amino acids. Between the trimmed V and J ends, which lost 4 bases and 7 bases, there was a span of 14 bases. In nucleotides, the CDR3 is TGCAGTGCTAAACGGGGGGCTAGTAATGAGCAGTTCTTC. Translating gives CSAKRGASNEQFF.

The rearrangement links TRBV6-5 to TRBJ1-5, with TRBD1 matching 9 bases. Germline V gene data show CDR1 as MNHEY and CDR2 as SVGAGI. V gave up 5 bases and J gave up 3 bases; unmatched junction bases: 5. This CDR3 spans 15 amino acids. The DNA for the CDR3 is TGTGCCAGCAGTCCGGGACAGGGCTTCAATCAGCCCCAGCATTTT. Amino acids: CASSPGQGFNQPQHF.

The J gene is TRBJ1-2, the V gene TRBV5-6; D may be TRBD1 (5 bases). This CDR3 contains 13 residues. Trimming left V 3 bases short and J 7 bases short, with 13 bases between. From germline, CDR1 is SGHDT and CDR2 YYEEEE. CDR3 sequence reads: CASSSGVESGYTF. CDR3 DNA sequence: TGTGCCAGCAGCTCGGGGGTTGAGAGTGGCTACACCTTC.

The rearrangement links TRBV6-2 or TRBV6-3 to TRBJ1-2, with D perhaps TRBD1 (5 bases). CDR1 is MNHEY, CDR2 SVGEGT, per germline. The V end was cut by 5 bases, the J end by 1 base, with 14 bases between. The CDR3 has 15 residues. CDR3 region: CASSPDTDLNYGYTF. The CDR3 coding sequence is TGTGCCAGCAGTCCGGACACGGACCTTAACTATGGCTACACCTTC.

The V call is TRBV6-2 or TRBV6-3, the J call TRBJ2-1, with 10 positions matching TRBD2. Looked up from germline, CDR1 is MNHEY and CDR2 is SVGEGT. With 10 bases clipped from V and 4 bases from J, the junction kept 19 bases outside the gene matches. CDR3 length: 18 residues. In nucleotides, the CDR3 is TGTGCCACCTCGGACTTTGGGGTGACTAGCGGGCGTTACAATGAGCAGTTCTTC. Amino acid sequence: CATSDFGVTSGRYNEQFF.

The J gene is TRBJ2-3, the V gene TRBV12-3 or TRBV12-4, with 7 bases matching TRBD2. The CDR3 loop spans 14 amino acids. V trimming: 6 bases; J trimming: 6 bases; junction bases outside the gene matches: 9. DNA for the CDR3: TGTGCCAGCAGGGCCCGGGAGGAAAGGGATACGCAGTATTTT. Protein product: CASRAREERDTQYF.

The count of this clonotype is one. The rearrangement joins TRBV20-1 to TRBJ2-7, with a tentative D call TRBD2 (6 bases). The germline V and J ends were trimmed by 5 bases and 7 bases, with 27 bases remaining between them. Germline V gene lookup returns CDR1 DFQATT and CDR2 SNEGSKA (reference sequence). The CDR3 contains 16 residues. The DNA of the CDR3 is TGCAGTGCTGAGGGATCGGCGGAGGGACGAAACAATGAGCAGTACTTC. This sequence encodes CSAEGSAEGRNNEQYF.

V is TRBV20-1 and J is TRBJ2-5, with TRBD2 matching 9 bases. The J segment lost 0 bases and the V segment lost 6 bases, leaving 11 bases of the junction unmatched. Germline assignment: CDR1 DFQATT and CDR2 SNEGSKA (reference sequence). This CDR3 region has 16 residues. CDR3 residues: CSAPPELAGYQETQYF. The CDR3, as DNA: TGCAGTGCCCCCCCGGAGCTAGCGGGGTACCAAGAGACCCAGTACTTC.

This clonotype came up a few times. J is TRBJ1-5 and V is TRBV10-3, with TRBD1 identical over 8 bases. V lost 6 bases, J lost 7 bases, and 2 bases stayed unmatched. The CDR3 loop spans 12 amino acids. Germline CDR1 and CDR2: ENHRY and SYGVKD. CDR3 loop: CAISGQGQPQHF. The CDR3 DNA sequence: TGTGCCATCAGCGGACAGGGACAGCCCCAGCATTTT.

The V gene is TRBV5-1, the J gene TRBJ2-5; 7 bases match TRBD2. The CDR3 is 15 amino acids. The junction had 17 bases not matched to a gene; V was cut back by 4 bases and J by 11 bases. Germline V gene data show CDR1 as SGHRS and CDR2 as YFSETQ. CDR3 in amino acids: CASSKRASGGGEQYF. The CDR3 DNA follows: TGCGCCAGCAGCAAACGGGCTAGCGGCGGGGGAGAGCAGTACTTC.

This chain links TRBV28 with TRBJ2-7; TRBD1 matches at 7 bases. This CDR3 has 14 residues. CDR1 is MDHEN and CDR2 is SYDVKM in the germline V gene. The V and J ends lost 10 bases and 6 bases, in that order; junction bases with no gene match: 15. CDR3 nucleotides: TGTGCCACCTTCCCTGGGGACAGAGGCCGCGAGCAGTACTTC. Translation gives CATFPGDRGREQYF.

The CDR3 loop reads CASSPRDGLQETQYF. CDR3 DNA: TGTGCCAGCAGTCCTCGGGACGGACTCCAAGAGACCCAGTACTTC. The V and J genes are TRBV2 and TRBJ2-5, with D possibly being TRBD1 or TRBD2 (5 bases each). Germline assignment: CDR1 SNHLY and CDR2 FYNNEI. This CDR3 has 15 residues. Trimming removed 5 bases from V and 1 base from J, with 14 bases in between.